The 21 T cell receptor beta chains presented below share a single source sample, sequenced in a study of cytomegalovirus exposure and HLA in healthy donors. It was with 60 Vbeta and 13 Jbeta primers that the PCR ran. Sequencing was performed with immunoSEQ multiplex PCR; in TCRdb, only in-frame clones are kept and a portion is missing. The top ten hold about 5.9% of the sample, which has 90,000 to 140,000 clones, around 80% seen once. The sample was PBMCs. The receptors come from a man between 18 and 29 years old in good health and CMV-seronegative.

The chain carries TRBV30 and TRBJ2-3; D is ambiguous. CDR3 length: 14 residues. Trimming took off 0 bases at V and 0 bases at J, with 7 bases between the two ends. From germline, CDR1 is GTSNPN and CDR2 SVGIG (reference sequence). CDR3: CAWSVALSTDTQYF. The CDR3 bases are TGTGCCTGGAGTGTAGCCCTTAGCACAGATACGCAGTATTTT. The full variable domain, completed using reference TRBV30 and TRBJ2-3, is SQTIHQWPATLVQPVGSPLSLECTVEGTSNPNLYWYRQAAGRGLQLLFYSVGIGQISSEVPQNLSASRPQDRQFILSSKKLLLSDSGFYLCAWSVALSTDTQYFGPGTRLTVL.

The chain has TRBV5-4 and TRBJ2-7, with 9 positions matching TRBD1. V lost 4 bases to trimming and J lost 3 bases; unmatched junction nucleotides: 8. In germline, CDR1 is SGHNT, CDR2 YYREEE (reference sequence). The CDR3 consists of 15 residues. CDR3 sequence reads: CASSRSQDRGYEQYF. DNA for the CDR3: TGTGCCAGCAGCCGGAGCCAGGACAGGGGCTACGAGCAGTACTTC.

The rearrangement links TRBV6-6 to TRBJ2-5, with a possible D match to TRBD1 (5 bases). CDR1 and CDR2 from the germline V gene are MNHNY and SVGAGI (reference sequence). This CDR3 has 14 residues. V lost 5 bases to trimming and J lost 2 bases, with 12 bases between them. As DNA, the CDR3 is TGTGCCAGCAGTGGCCCGACAGTGCAAGAGACCCAGTACTTC. Translating gives CASSGPTVQETQYF.

On this clone itself: Additional DNA sequences in this sample encode the identical CDR3. The gene calls are TRBV2 and TRBJ1-5, with unresolved D. The CDR3 runs 15 residues. CDR1 SNHLY and CDR2 FYNNEI come from the germline V gene. The V end lost 6 bases, the J end lost 0 bases, and 12 bases lay between the germline ends. The CDR3, as DNA: TGTGCCAGCAGCGGCGGGTCTAATAGCAATCAGCCCCAGCATTTT. Amino acid sequence: CASSGGSNSNQPQHF.

CDR3: CASGRPGTADAHEQYF. The CDR3 DNA is TGTGCCAGCGGAAGACCAGGGACAGCCGACGCCCACGAGCAGTACTTC. This chain connects TRBV11-2 to TRBJ2-5; TRBD1 agrees at 7 bases. TRBJ2-7 explains the end of the DNA better; the J call may be wrong. This CDR3 has 16 residues. CDR1 and CDR2 (germline): SGHAT, FQNNGV.

The gene calls are TRBV4-3 and TRBJ2-7; 10 bases are shared with TRBD2. Germline V gene lookup returns CDR1 LGHNA and CDR2 YSLEER. This CDR3 is 17 amino acids long. Trimming took 3 bases from V and 0 from J; bases not matched to a gene: 8. The CDR3 loop is CASSQSSGRASSYEQYF. As DNA, the CDR3 is TGCGCCAGCAGCCAGTCCAGCGGGAGGGCGAGCTCCTACGAGCAGTACTTC.

Comments on this clone: The sample carries other DNA sequences with the same CDR3. The chain carries TRBV9 and TRBJ2-1, with 9 bases that match TRBD2. The CDR3 is made up of 15 amino acids. Germline assignment: CDR1 SGDLS and CDR2 YYNGEE. Trimming removed 2 bases from V and 9 bases from J; junction bases left unmatched: 9. CDR3 residues: CASSVGSGSSTEQFF. The CDR3 DNA reads as TGTGCCAGCAGCGTGGGTAGCGGGAGTAGTACTGAGCAGTTCTTC.

In its sample, this clone was seen a few times. V and J are TRBV29-1 and TRBJ2-2; 10 nucleotides agree with TRBD1. The germline CDR1 and CDR2 sequences are SQVTM and ANQGSEA. The CDR3 has 14 residues. The V and J ends lost 5 bases and 3 bases, in that order; junction bases with no gene match: 3. The CDR3 reads CSVRQGADTGELFF. The CDR3, as DNA: TGCAGCGTTCGACAGGGGGCGGACACCGGGGAGCTGTTTTTT.

The rearrangement uses TRBV5-8 and TRBJ1-2; D may be TRBD1 (5 bases). Germline lookup yields CDR1 SGHTS and CDR2 YDEGEE. V was cut by 3 bases and J by 4 bases, with 10 bases left in between. This CDR3 region has 13 residues. CDR3 sequence reads: CASSSDSVYGYTF. In nucleotides, the CDR3 is TGTGCCAGCAGCTCCGACAGTGTCTATGGCTACACCTTC.

About this clone itself: One junction end does not reproduce the germline sequence, and a read error may be involved. This chain joins TRBV7-9 and TRBJ2-1; no clear D gene. The CDR3 runs to 10 residues. The germline V gene has CDR1 SEHNR and CDR2 FQNEAQ (reference sequence). CDR3 loop: CSSNLSEQFF. The CDR3 bases are TGTTCCAGCAACCTCAGTGAGCAGTTCTTC.

This clone appeared a few times. The V gene is TRBV6-5, the J gene TRBJ1-2, with 7 bases matching TRBD1. Germline trimming cut 5 bases from V and 4 bases from J; bases unmatched to any gene: 7. Germline values: CDR1 MNHEY, CDR2 SVGAGI. CDR3 length equals 14 residues. CDR3 coding DNA: TGTGCCAGCAGTCAAAAACAGGGGACCTATGGCTACACCTTC. The encoded protein is CASSQKQGTYGYTF.

CDR3 in amino acids: CSVVPTGVEAFF. In DNA form, the CDR3 reads TGCAGCGTCGTACCGACAGGGGTCGAAGCTTTCTTT. V and J are TRBV29-1 and TRBJ1-1, with 8 bases that match TRBD1. CDR1 SQVTM and CDR2 ANQGSEA come from the germline V gene. V dropped 6 bases and J dropped 8; count of bases not matched to a gene: 8. The CDR3 totals 12 residues.

The rearrangement uses TRBV19 and TRBJ2-7; 9 bases agree with TRBD1. V trimming: 4 bases; J trimming: 3 bases; junction bases outside the gene matches: 7. In germline, CDR1 is LNHDA, CDR2 SQIVND (reference sequence). The CDR3 sequence is 15 residues long. This chain's CDR3 is CASSTLGQGFYEQYF. In DNA form, the CDR3 reads TGTGCCAGTAGTACCCTGGGACAGGGCTTCTACGAGCAGTACTTC. Full variable domain (outside the CDR3, taken from reference TRBV19 and TRBJ2-7): DGGITQSPKYLFRKEGQNVTLSCEQNLNHDAMYWYRQDPGQGLRLIYYSQIVNDFQKGDIAEGYSVSREKKESFPLTVTSAQKNPTAFYLCASSTLGQGFYEQYFGPGTRLTVT.

J is TRBJ1-1 and V is TRBV4-2; no firm D call. Germline V gene lookup returns CDR1 LGHNA and CDR2 YNFKEQ. There are 13 residues in the CDR3. V was cut by 5 bases and J by 5 bases, with 12 bases left in between. The CDR3, as DNA: TGTGCCAGCAGCTTAAGGCAGGTTACTGAAGCTTTCTTT. Protein sequence: CASSLRQVTEAFF.

The V and J genes are TRBV7-8 and TRBJ2-7; weak D call: TRBD2 (5 bases). This CDR3 region has 13 residues. CDR1 SGHVS and CDR2 FQNEAQ come from the germline V gene. The V end was cut by 3 bases, the J end by 3 bases, with 9 bases between. CDR3 sequence reads: CASSFGDYYEQYF. In nucleotides, the CDR3 is TGTGCCAGCAGCTTCGGGGATTACTACGAGCAGTACTTC.

The chain uses TRBV5-6 and TRBJ2-7; 7 positions match TRBD1. Losses at the gene ends were 2 bases for V and 2 bases for J; bases not matched to a gene: 4. Germline loops: CDR1 SGHDT, CDR2 YYEEEE. The CDR3 has 14 residues. The CDR3 DNA sequence: TGTGCCAGCAGCTTAGCGCAGGGGGCCTACGAGCAGTACTTC. Encoded protein: CASSLAQGAYEQYF.

J is TRBJ2-7 and V is TRBV4-3; 7 bases agree with TRBD2. Unmatched junction bases numbered 6, after V lost 0 bases and J lost 4 bases. Germline V gene lookup returns CDR1 LGHNA and CDR2 YSLEER. The CDR3 is made up of 15 amino acids. The CDR3 protein is CASSQDTGGGYEQYF. Here the CDR3 DNA reads TGCGCCAGCAGCCAAGACACGGGAGGTGGATACGAGCAGTACTTC.

The V call is TRBV4-3, the J call TRBJ1-2, with D uncertain. The CDR3 runs 13 residues. Germline V gives CDR1 LGHNA, CDR2 YSLEER. Trimming took off 4 bases at V and 7 bases at J, with 13 bases between the two ends. Here the CDR3 reads CASSPTGYIGYTF. CDR3 in DNA: TGCGCCAGCAGCCCCACGGGGTACATTGGCTACACCTTC.

The chain carries TRBV9 and TRBJ1-1, with D possibly being TRBD1 (6 bases). Germline CDR1 is SGDLS and CDR2 is YYNGEE. This CDR3 spans 16 amino acids. Trimming removed 0 bases at V and 0 bases at J, with 12 bases between. CDR3 sequence reads: CASSVVGGGLNTEAFF. The CDR3 nucleotides are TGTGCCAGCAGCGTAGTGGGAGGGGGGCTGAACACTGAAGCTTTCTTT.

V is TRBV4-1 and J is TRBJ2-5, with D uncertain. The CDR3 runs to 13 residues. V gave up 1 base and J gave up 5 bases, with 8 bases separating them. Germline CDR1 and CDR2: MGHRA and YSYEKL. CDR3 nucleotide sequence: TGCGCCAGCAGCCAAGGGATGCGGGAGACCCAGTACTTC. This translates into CASSQGMRETQYF.

The rearrangement links TRBV25-1 to TRBJ2-5; 7 bases map to TRBD1. The V and J ends lost 3 bases and 3 bases, in that order; junction bases with no gene match: 13. CDR1 is MGHDK and CDR2 is SYGVNS in the germline V gene. The CDR3 spans 17 residues. The CDR3 DNA follows: TGTGCCAGCAGTGAGGACGAGGGGACAGTATTCAAAGAGACCCAGTACTTC. Its protein product is CASSEDEGTVFKETQYF. Full variable domain (missing parts from reference TRBV25-1 and TRBJ2-5): EADIYQTPRYLVIGTGKKITLECSQTMGHDKMYWYQQDPGMELHLIHYSYGVNSTEKGDLSSESTVSRIRTEHFPLTLESARPSHTSQYLCASSEDEGTVFKETQYFGPGTRLLVL.